This record looks at one T cell receptor beta chain sequence and its context. The source of the sample is a study of cytomegalovirus exposure and HLA in healthy donors. The PCR had 60 Vbeta and 13 Jbeta primers. Assay: immunoSEQ multiplex PCR; the TCRdb copy retains only in-frame clones and omits some. The sample consists of under 100,000 clones, over 75% of them appearing once. Sample: PBMCs. This sequence was found in a man aged 50-60 years in good health and CMV-seronegative.

The CDR3 here is CASSTTGQANSPLHF. Written as DNA, the CDR3 is TGCGCCAGCAGTACCACGGGACAGGCAAATTCACCCCTCCACTTT. The genes are TRBV10-2 and TRBJ1-6; TRBD1 matches 8 bases. CDR3 length: 15 amino acids. Germline CDR1 is WSHSY and CDR2 is SAAADI. J gave up 7 bases and V 5 bases, and 7 bases lay outside the gene matches.